A single sample is the source of the 25 T cell receptor beta chains below, sequenced in a study of Graves' ophthalmopathy and Graves' hyperthyroidism. RNA transcripts served as template for amplifying TCR beta CDR3 sequences. HTBI primers primed a first-round RT-PCR, and a second-round multiplex PCR followed. TCRdb reprocessed the multiplex PCR reads with MiXCR, giving one entry per CDR3 protein. The sample consists of about 210,000 distinct CDR3 sequences, 29% of them appearing once. Input material: peripheral blood. The receptors originated from a man over 45 with Graves' ophthalmopathy.

This chain links TRBV25-1 with TRBJ2-2, with 9 bases matching TRBD2. V lost 3 bases and J lost 3; bases outside the gene matches: 2. Germline lookup yields CDR1 MGHDK and CDR2 SYGVNS. The CDR3 contains 15 residues. This chain's CDR3 is CASSEVAGDTGELFF. Written as DNA, the CDR3 is TGTGCCAGCAGTGAGGTAGCGGGAGACACCGGGGAGCTGTTTTTT.

This clonotype was observed many times. The junction does not match germline at one end; this may be a read error. This chain links TRBV9 with TRBJ1-2, with TRBD1 matching 9 bases. The CDR3 runs 18 residues. Germline V lookup: CDR1 SGDLS, CDR2 YYNGEE. CDR3 nucleotides: TGTGCCAGCAGCGCCGACACAACCGAACAGGGGGCGGGCTATGGCCACACCTTC. Translation gives CASSADTTEQGAGYGHTF.

This clonotype was counted many times. Possible read error: a much larger clone is one base away. The V call is TRBV6-5, the J call TRBJ2-7, with D maybe TRBD1 (6 bases). V lost 0 bases and J 3 bases, leaving 12 bases between the germline ends. This CDR3 spans 15 amino acids. Germline values: CDR1 MNHEY, CDR2 SVGAGI. DNA of the CDR3: TGTGCCAGCAGTTACTCAGGGACAAGAGGCTACGAGCAGTACTTC. Translated: CASSYSGTRGYEQYF.

The gene calls are TRBV12-3 or TRBV12-4 and TRBJ1-5; D is undetermined. The V end was cut by 7 bases, the J end by 4 bases, with 17 bases between. CDR3 size: 15 residues. CDR3 protein: CASKIGVSKNQPQHF. The DNA for the CDR3 is TGTGCCAGCAAAATAGGAGTTTCCAAGAATCAGCCCCAGCATTTT.

The V call is TRBV7-2, the J call TRBJ1-1, with D maybe TRBD1 (5 bases). The V gene lost 5 bases and the J gene lost 0 bases, with 10 bases spanning the gap. CDR3 length: 14 residues. Germline CDR1 is SGHTA and CDR2 is FQGNSA. The CDR3 DNA reads TGTGCCAGCAGCCGACAGAGGTTGAACACTGAAGCTTTCTTT. Its protein is CASSRQRLNTEAFF.

Ten or more counts support this clonotype. The chain joins TRBV29-1 to TRBJ2-5, with 8 bases matching TRBD1. V lost 4 bases, J lost 5 bases, and 30 bases stayed unmatched. The germline V gene encodes CDR1 SQVTM and CDR2 ANQGSEA. The CDR3 totals 21 residues. CDR3 DNA: TGCAGCGTTGTAACCTCGGGACAGGTGCCCCGCAGGGGAGAGGCGGGTGAGACCCAGTACTTC. As protein: CSVVTSGQVPRRGEAGETQYF.

This chain connects TRBV7-2 to TRBJ2-7; 10 nucleotides align to TRBD1. Germline loops: CDR1 SGHTA, CDR2 FQGNSA. V lost 5 bases and J lost 6; bases outside the gene matches: 7. This CDR3 is 14 amino acids long. Written as DNA, the CDR3 is TGTGCCAGCAGCACAGATTGGACAGGGGGCGAGCAGTACTTC. The encoded protein is CASSTDWTGGEQYF.

This clonotype was seen a single time. The chain has TRBV20-1 and TRBJ1-2, with 11 bases matching TRBD1. Germline values: CDR1 DFQATT, CDR2 SNEGSKA (reference sequence). This CDR3 is built from 13 residues. The J segment lost 8 bases and the V segment lost 0 bases, leaving 2 bases of the junction unmatched. The chain's CDR3 is CSARDGTGGGYTF. The CDR3 nucleotides are TGCAGTGCTAGAGATGGGACAGGGGGAGGCTACACCTTC.

The chain combines TRBV6-1 with TRBJ2-7, with D possibly matching TRBD1 (6 bases). With 5 bases removed from V and 2 bases from J, the gap between germline ends came to 16 bases. CDR3 length equals 15 residues. The germline gives CDR1 MNHNS, CDR2 SASEGT. The CDR3 nucleotides read TGTGCCAGCAGTCCCCCACGGGACAAAGCCTACGAGCAGTACTTC. Protein: CASSPPRDKAYEQYF.

This clonotype was recorded at least ten times. The CDR3 spells CASSSDIGNREQYF. The CDR3 DNA follows: TGTGCCAGCAGCTCGGACATCGGGAACCGGGAGCAGTACTTC. The chain combines TRBV7-6 with TRBJ2-7, with D perhaps matching TRBD1 or TRBD2 (5 bases each). The CDR3 totals 14 residues. Germline-derived CDR1 and CDR2 are SGHVS and FNYEAQ. The V end lost 4 bases, the J end lost 7 bases, and 17 bases lay between the germline ends. The whole variable domain, remainder taken from reference TRBV7-6 and TRBJ2-7, is GAGVSQSPRYKVTKRGQDVALRCDPISGHVSLYWYRQALGQGPEFLTYFNYEAQQDKSGLPNDRFSAERPEGSISTLTIQRTEQRDSAMYRCASSSDIGNREQYFGPGTRLTVT.

This clonotype has ten or more counts. The rearrangement joins TRBV20-1 to TRBJ2-5, with D unclear. CDR3 length equals 14 residues. Germline assignment: CDR1 DFQATT and CDR2 SNEGSKA (reference sequence). Trimming removed 6 bases from V and 1 base from J, with 15 bases in between. CDR3 sequence: CSASPRAFQETQYF. For the CDR3, the DNA is TGCAGTGCGTCCCCTCGGGCTTTCCAAGAGACCCAGTACTTC.

This sequence joins TRBV15 and TRBJ2-7, with 8 bases aligning to TRBD1. Germline loops: CDR1 LNHNV, CDR2 YYDKDF (reference sequence). V trimming: 5 bases; J trimming: 2 bases; junction bases outside the gene matches: 14. This CDR3 has 17 amino acids. This CDR3 reads CATSGGQGEVFAYEQYF. CDR3 coding DNA: TGTGCCACCAGCGGAGGACAGGGAGAGGTTTTTGCCTACGAGCAGTACTTC.

This clonotype was counted at least ten times. The chain recombines TRBV6-5 with TRBJ2-7, with D tentatively TRBD1 (6 bases). The CDR3 has 12 residues. V lost 6 bases, J lost 3 bases, and 9 bases lay in between. Germline lookup yields CDR1 MNHEY and CDR2 SVGAGI. The CDR3 region is CASRQQGYEQYF. Written as DNA, the CDR3 is TGTGCCAGCAGACAACAGGGCTACGAGCAGTACTTC.

This clonotype was seen repeatedly, ten times or more. This sequence joins TRBV28 and TRBJ1-2; 9 positions agree with TRBD1. Trimming cost V 1 base and J 6 bases; bases outside gene matches: 6. This CDR3 comprises 15 residues. Germline CDR1 reads MDHEN; CDR2 reads SYDVKM. The CDR3 DNA sequence: TGTGCCAGCAGTTTATTGGGGACAGGGCAGGATGGCTACACCTTC. It encodes CASSLLGTGQDGYTF.

This clonotype was detected many times. The V and J genes are TRBV6-5 and TRBJ1-2, with D possibly TRBD1 on 6 matching bases. Germline CDR1 and CDR2: MNHEY and SVGAGI. There are 15 residues in the CDR3. V lost 3 bases and J 0 bases, leaving 11 bases between the germline ends. The CDR3 DNA follows: TGTGCCAGCAGTTATAAGGGGGACACTAACTATGGCTACACCTTC. It yields the protein CASSYKGDTNYGYTF.

This clonotype was found many times. V and J are TRBV28 and TRBJ1-3, with D perhaps matching TRBD1 (6 bases). Germline V lookup: CDR1 MDHEN, CDR2 SYDVKM. This CDR3 is 15 amino acids long. V lost 6 bases to trimming and J lost 4 bases, with 16 bases between them. The CDR3 here is CASRPPTGFGNTIYF. The CDR3 DNA reads as TGTGCCAGCAGACCCCCGACAGGATTCGGAAACACCATATATTTT. The full variable domain, with the rest looked up from reference TRBV28 and TRBJ1-3, is DVKVTQSSRYLVKRTGEKVFLECVQDMDHENMFWYRQDPGLGLRLIYFSYDVKMKEKGDIPEGYSVSREKKERFSLILESASTNQTSMYLCASRPPTGFGNTIYFGEGSWLTVV.

This clonotype was recorded many times. This sequence joins TRBV29-1 and TRBJ2-7, with TRBD2 matching over 10 bases. The CDR3 totals 13 residues. Germline trimming cut 8 bases from V and 4 bases from J; bases unmatched to any gene: 8. Germline V lookup: CDR1 SQVTM, CDR2 ANQGSEA. The CDR3 loop is CSIGTSADYEQYF. In DNA, the CDR3 is TGCAGCATCGGGACTAGCGCCGATTACGAGCAGTACTTC.

This clonotype occurred many times. The chain couples TRBV11-2 to TRBJ2-7; D might be TRBD1 (6 bases). CDR3 size: 15 residues. Deletions cut 1 base from V and 2 bases from J, with 12 bases between. Germline V gene sequence: CDR1 SGHAT, CDR2 FQNNGV. The CDR3 spells CASSLVQGSTYEQYF. In DNA form, the CDR3 reads TGTGCCAGCAGCTTAGTTCAGGGGTCCACCTACGAGCAGTACTTC. Together with reference TRBV11-2 and TRBJ2-7, the CDR3 gives the full variable domain: EAGVAQSPRYKIIEKRQSVAFWCNPISGHATLYWYQQILGQGPKLLIQFQNNGVVDDSQLPKDRFSAERLKGVDSTLKIQPAKLEDSAVYLCASSLVQGSTYEQYFGPGTRLTVT.

The rearrangement joins TRBV6-5 to TRBJ1-2; a possible D gene is TRBD1 (5 bases). Germline CDR1 and CDR2: MNHEY and SVGAGI. Trimming shortened V by 4 bases and J by 0 bases, and 12 bases separated the two germline ends. The CDR3 loop spans 15 amino acids. CDR3: CASSFRGRANYGYTF. For the CDR3, the DNA is TGTGCCAGCAGTTTCCGCGGCAGGGCTAACTATGGCTACACCTTC.

This clonotype showed up many times. The rearrangement joins TRBV28 to TRBJ1-2; D is undetermined. The CDR3 length is 13 residues. V was cut by 11 bases and J by 2 bases, with 15 bases left in between. Germline lookup yields CDR1 MDHEN and CDR2 SYDVKM. CDR3 in amino acids: CAGSGTQNYGYTF. CDR3 bases: TGTGCCGGTTCAGGTACACAGAACTATGGCTACACCTTC.

This clonotype has at least ten counts. The V and J genes are TRBV6-2 or TRBV6-3 and TRBJ1-1; D is ambiguous. CDR1 MNHEY and CDR2 SVGEGT come from the germline V gene. This CDR3 comprises 13 residues. V lost 2 bases and J 2 bases, leaving 6 bases between the germline ends. For the CDR3, the DNA is TGTGCCAGCAGTTACCTGGGTAACACTGAAGCTTTCTTT. Translation: CASSYLGNTEAFF.

The chain links TRBV6-1 to TRBJ2-7; 12 bases agree with TRBD2. After removal of 4 bases from V and 7 bases from J, the junction contained 8 bases not matched to a gene. Germline V CDR1 and CDR2: MNHNS, SASEGT. The CDR3 is 15 amino acids. The CDR3 reads CASSGLAGDVGEQYF. The CDR3 bases are TGTGCCAGCAGTGGACTAGCGGGAGATGTAGGAGAGCAGTACTTC.

The rearrangement links TRBV20-1 to TRBJ2-6, with D tentatively TRBD1 or TRBD2 (5 bases each). Trimming left V 5 bases short and J 1 base short, with 9 bases between. From germline, CDR1 is DFQATT and CDR2 SNEGSKA (reference sequence). The CDR3 runs to 14 residues. This CDR3 is CSAGTDSGANVLTF. The CDR3 DNA reads as TGCAGTGCTGGGACCGATTCTGGGGCCAACGTCCTGACTTTC.

Ten or more counts support this clonotype. The J gene is TRBJ2-5, the V gene TRBV19; D may be TRBD2 (6 bases). Trimming pared 1 base from V and 3 bases from J, leaving 15 bases between. This CDR3 spans 16 amino acids. Looked up from germline, CDR1 is LNHDA and CDR2 is SQIVND (reference sequence). The CDR3, as DNA: TGTGCCAGTAGTATAGTCCCCTACCGGGGGAAAGAGACCCAGTACTTC. This encodes CASSIVPYRGKETQYF.

There are many counts of this clonotype. The rearrangement links TRBV12-3 or TRBV12-4 to TRBJ1-1; 12 bases fit TRBD1. The CDR3 spans 15 residues. After removal of 6 bases from V and 4 bases from J, the junction contained 6 bases not matched to a gene. CDR3 coding DNA: TGTGCCAGCAGAGGGACAGGGGGCGGGGGCACTGAAGCTTTCTTT. It encodes CASRGTGGGGTEAFF.